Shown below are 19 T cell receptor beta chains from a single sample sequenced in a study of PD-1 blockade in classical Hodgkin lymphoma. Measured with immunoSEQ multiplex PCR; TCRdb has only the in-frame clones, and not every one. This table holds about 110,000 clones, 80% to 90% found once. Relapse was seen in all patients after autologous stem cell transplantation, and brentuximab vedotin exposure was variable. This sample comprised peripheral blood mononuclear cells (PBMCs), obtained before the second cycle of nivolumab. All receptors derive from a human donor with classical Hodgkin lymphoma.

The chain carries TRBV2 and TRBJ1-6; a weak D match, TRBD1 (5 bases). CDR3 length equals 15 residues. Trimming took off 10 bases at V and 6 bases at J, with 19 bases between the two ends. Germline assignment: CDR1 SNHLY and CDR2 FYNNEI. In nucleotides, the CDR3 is TGTGCCACCACAACTCAAGGGGTCGTTAATTCACCCCTCCACTTT. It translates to CATTTQGVVNSPLHF.

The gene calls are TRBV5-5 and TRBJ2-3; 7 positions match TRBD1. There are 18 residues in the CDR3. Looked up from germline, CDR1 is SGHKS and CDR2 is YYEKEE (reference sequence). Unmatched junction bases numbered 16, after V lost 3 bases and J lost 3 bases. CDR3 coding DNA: TGTGCCAGCAGCTACCTTAGTACCTCCAAGGGACAGACAGATACGCAGTATTTT. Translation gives CASSYLSTSKGQTDTQYF.

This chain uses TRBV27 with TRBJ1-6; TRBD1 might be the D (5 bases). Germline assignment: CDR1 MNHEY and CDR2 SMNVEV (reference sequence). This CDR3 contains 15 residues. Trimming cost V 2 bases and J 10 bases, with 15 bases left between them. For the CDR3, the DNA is TGTGCCAGCAGTTTAGAGGGGTCAGCAGGATCACCCCTCCACTTT. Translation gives CASSLEGSAGSPLHF.

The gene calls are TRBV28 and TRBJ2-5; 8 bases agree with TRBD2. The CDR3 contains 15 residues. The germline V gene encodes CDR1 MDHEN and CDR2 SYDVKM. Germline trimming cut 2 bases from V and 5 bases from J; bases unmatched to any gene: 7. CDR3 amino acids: CASSLAGGGKETQYF. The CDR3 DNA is TGTGCCAGCAGTTTAGCGGGAGGCGGGAAGGAGACCCAGTACTTC.

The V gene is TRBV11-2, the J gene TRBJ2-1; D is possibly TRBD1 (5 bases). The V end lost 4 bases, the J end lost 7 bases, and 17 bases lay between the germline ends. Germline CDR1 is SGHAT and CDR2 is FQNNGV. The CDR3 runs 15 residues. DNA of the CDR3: TGTGCCAGCAGCTCCAATGGGGCAGACAATAATGAGCAGTTCTTC. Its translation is CASSSNGADNNEQFF.

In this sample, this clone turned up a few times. The CDR3 DNA is TGTGCCAGTAGTGTCAAATGGGGAGCCCCCTACGAGCAGTACTTC. It yields the protein CASSVKWGAPYEQYF. The V and J genes are TRBV19 and TRBJ2-7; maybe TRBD2 (5 bases). CDR1 LNHDA and CDR2 SQIVND come from the germline V gene (reference sequence). The CDR3 runs 15 residues. Deletions cut 5 bases from V and 2 bases from J, with 16 bases between. The variable domain in full, with the rest retrieved from reference TRBV19 and TRBJ2-7, is DGGITQSPKYLFRKEGQNVTLSCEQNLNHDAMYWYRQDPGQGLRLIYYSQIVNDFQKGDIAEGYSVSREKKESFPLTVTSAQKNPTAFYLCASSVKWGAPYEQYFGPGTRLTVT.

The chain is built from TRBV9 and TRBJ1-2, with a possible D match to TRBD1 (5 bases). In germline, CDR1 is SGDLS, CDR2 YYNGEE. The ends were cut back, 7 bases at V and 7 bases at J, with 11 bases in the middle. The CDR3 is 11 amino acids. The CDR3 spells CASRQGPGYTF. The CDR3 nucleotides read TGTGCCAGCCGGCAGGGACCTGGCTACACCTTC.

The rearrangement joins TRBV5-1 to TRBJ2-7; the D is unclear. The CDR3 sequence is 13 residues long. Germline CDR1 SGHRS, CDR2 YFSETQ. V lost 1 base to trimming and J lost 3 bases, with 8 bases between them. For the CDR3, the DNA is TGCGCCAGCAGCTTGACCCTCGGCTACGAGCAGTACTTC. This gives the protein CASSLTLGYEQYF.

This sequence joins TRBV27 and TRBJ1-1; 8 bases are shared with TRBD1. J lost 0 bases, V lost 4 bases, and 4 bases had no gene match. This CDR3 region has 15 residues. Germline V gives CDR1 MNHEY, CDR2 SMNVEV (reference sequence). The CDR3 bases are TGTGCCAGCAGTTCATGGGACAGGTTGAACACTGAAGCTTTCTTT. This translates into CASSSWDRLNTEAFF.

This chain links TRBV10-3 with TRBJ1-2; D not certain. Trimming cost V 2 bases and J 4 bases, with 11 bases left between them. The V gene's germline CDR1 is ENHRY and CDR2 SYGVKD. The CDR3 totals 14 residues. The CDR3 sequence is CAISENDLPYGYTF. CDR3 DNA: TGTGCCATCAGTGAGAACGATCTCCCCTATGGCTACACCTTC.

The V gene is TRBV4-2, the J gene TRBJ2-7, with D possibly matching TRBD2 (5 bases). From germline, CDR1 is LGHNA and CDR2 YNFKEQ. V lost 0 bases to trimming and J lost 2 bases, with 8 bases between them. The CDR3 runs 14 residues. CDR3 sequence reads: CASSQEGATYEQYF. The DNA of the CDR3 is TGTGCCAGCAGCCAAGAGGGAGCCACCTACGAGCAGTACTTC.

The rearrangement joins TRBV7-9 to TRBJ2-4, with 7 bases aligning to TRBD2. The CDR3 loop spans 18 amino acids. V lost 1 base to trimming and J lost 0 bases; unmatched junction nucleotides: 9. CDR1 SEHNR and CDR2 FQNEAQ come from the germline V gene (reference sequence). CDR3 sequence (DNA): TGTGCCAGCAGCTTAGACCCTCGGGAGGAACTAGCCAAAAACATTCAGTACTTC. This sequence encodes CASSLDPREELAKNIQYF.

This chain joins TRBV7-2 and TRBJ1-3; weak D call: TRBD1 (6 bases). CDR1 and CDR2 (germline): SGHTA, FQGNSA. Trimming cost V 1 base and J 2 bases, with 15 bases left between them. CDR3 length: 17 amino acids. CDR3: CASSLVGLQGTGNTIYF. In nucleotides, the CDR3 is TGTGCCAGCAGCTTAGTCGGACTACAGGGAACTGGAAACACCATATATTTT.

CDR3 sequence: CASSLERDREVSGANVLTF. The CDR3 region has the DNA TGTGCCAGCAGTTTAGAGCGGGACAGGGAGGTCTCTGGGGCCAACGTCCTGACTTTC. The chain combines TRBV28 with TRBJ2-6; 9 bases align to TRBD1. Trimming cost V 2 bases and J 0 bases; bases outside gene matches: 8. CDR1 MDHEN and CDR2 SYDVKM come from the germline V gene. CDR3 length: 19 amino acids.

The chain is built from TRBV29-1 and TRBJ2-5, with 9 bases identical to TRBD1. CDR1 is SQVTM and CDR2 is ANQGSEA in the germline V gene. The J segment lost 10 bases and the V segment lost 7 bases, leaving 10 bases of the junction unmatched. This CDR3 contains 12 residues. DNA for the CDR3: TGCAGCGGGGGGACAGGGACAACGGTCCAGTACTTC. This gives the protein CSGGTGTTVQYF.

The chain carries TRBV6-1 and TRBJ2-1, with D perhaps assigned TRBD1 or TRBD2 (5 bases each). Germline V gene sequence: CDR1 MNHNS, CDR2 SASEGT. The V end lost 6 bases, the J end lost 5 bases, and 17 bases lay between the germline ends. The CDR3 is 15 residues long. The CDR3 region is CASSLSRGQNNEQFF. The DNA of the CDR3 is TGTGCCAGCAGCCTCTCACGGGGCCAGAACAATGAGCAGTTCTTC.

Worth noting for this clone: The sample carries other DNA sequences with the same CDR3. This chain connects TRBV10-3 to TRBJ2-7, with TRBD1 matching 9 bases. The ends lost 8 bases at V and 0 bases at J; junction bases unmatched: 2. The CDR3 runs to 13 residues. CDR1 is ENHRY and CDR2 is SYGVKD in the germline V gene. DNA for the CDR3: TGTGCCATCGGGACAGGGAGCTCCTACGAGCAGTACTTC. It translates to CAIGTGSSYEQYF.

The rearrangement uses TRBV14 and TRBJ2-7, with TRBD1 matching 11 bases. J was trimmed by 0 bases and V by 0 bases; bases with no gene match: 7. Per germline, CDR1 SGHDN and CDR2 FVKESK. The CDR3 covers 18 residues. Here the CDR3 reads CASSQDGWGQGVSYEQYF. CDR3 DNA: TGTGCCAGCAGCCAAGATGGCTGGGGACAGGGGGTCTCCTACGAGCAGTACTTC.

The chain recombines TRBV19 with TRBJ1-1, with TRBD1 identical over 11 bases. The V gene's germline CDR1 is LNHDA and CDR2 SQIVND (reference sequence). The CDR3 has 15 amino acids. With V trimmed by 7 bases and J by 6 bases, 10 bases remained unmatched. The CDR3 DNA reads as TGTGCCAGTAATGAAATCGGACAGGGGGCTCCTGAAGCTTTCTTT. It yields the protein CASNEIGQGAPEAFF. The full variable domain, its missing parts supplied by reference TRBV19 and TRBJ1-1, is DGGITQSPKYLFRKEGQNVTLSCEQNLNHDAMYWYRQDPGQGLRLIYYSQIVNDFQKGDIAEGYSVSREKKESFPLTVTSAQKNPTAFYLCASNEIGQGAPEAFFGQGTRLTVV.